This T cell receptor beta chain came from a study of lymphopenia after photon versus proton radiotherapy. As regards this clone: At one end, the junction sequence differs from germline, possibly due to a read error.

Data came from immunoSEQ multiplex PCR; TCRdb stores just in-frame clones and leaves some out. The table records about 26,000 clones, 80% to 85% of them present only once. Germline-derived CDR1 and CDR2 are SGHTA and FQGNSA. This CDR3 spans 13 amino acids. The receptor was isolated from a woman between 45 and 65 years old with pancreatic cancer. Sequenced material: peripheral blood, taken from a patient treated with photon-based radiotherapy. V is TRBV7-2 and J is TRBJ2-7, with 11 bases that match TRBD2. The CDR3 reads CASSLGLAGRVSF. CDR3 nucleotide sequence: TGTGCCAGCAGCTTAGGACTAGCGGGACGGGTATCCTTC.